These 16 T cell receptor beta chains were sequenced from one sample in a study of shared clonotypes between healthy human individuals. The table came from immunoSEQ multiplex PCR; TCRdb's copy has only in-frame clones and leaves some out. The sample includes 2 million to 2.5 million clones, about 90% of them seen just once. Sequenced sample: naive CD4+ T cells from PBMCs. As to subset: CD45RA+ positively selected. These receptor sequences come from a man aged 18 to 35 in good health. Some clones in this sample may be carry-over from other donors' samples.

The CDR3 reads CASRGGTGAYNEQFF. The CDR3 coding sequence is TGTGCCAGCAGAGGCGGGACAGGGGCGTACAATGAGCAGTTCTTC. V gene TRBV27 combines with J gene TRBJ2-1; 10 bases match TRBD1. This CDR3 contains 15 residues. J lost 4 bases, V lost 6 bases, and 6 bases had no gene match. Germline CDR1 MNHEY, CDR2 SMNVEV (reference sequence).

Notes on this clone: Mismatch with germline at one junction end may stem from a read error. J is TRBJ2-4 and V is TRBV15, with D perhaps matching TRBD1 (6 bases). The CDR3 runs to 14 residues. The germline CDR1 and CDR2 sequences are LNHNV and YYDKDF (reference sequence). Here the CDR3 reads CATSRDYSGQTVLF. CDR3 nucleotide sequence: TGTGCCACCAGCAGAGATTATAGTGGACAGACGGTCCTATTC.

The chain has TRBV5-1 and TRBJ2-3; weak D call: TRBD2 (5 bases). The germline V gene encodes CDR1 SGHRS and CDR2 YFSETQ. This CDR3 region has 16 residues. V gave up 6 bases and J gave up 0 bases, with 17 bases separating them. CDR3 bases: TGCGCCAGCATAACCGGGCGGGCAGGCAGCACAGATACGCAGTATTTT. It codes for CASITGRAGSTDTQYF.

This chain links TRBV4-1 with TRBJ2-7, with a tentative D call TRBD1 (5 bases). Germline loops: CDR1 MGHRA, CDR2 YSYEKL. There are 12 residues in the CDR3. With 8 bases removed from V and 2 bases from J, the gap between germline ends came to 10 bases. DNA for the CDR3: TGCGCCAGCGGGGCGGACCCCTACGAGCAGTACTTC. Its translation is CASGADPYEQYF.

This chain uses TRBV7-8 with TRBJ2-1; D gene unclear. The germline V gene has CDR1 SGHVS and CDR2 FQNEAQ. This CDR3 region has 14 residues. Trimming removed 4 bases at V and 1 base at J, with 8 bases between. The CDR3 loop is CASSSMGSYNEQFF. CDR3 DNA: TGTGCCAGCAGCTCGATGGGTTCCTACAATGAGCAGTTCTTC.

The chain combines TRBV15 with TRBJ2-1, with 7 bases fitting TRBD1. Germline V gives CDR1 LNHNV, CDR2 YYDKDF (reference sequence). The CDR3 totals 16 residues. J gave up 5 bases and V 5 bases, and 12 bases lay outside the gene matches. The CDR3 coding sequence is TGTGCCACCAGCCCTCACAGGGGCCTTTCAAACAATGAGCAGTTCTTC. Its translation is CATSPHRGLSNNEQFF.

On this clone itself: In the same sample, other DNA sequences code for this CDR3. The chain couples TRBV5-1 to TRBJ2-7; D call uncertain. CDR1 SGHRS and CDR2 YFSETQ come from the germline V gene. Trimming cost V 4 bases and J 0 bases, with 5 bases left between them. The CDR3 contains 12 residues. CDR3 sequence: CASSPPSYEQYF. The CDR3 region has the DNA TGCGCCAGCAGCCCCCCCTCCTACGAGCAGTACTTC.

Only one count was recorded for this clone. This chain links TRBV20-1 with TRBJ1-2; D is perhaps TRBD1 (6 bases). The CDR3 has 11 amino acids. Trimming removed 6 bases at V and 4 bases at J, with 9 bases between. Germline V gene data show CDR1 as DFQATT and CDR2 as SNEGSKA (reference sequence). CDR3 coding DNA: TGCAGTGCCACGGACAGCTATGGCTACACCTTC. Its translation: CSATDSYGYTF.

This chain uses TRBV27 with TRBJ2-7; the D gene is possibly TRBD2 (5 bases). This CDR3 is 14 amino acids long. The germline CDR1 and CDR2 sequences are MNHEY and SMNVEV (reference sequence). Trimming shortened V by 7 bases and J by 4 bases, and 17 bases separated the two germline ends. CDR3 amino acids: CASKRLEGSYEQYF. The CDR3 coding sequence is TGTGCCAGCAAGCGACTCGAGGGCTCTTACGAGCAGTACTTC.

This CDR3 reads CAIRREQGGTEAFF. The CDR3 DNA reads as TGTGCCATCAGGAGGGAACAAGGTGGCACTGAAGCTTTCTTT. The V call is TRBV10-3, the J call TRBJ1-1, with no clear D. This CDR3 spans 14 amino acids. V lost 6 bases to trimming and J lost 4 bases, with 15 bases between them. In germline, CDR1 is ENHRY, CDR2 SYGVKD.

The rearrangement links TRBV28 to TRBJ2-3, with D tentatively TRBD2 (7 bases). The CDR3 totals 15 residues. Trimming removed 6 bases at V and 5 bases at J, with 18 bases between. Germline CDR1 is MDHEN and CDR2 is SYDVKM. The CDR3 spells CASSLTGAGLDTQYF. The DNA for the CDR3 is TGTGCCAGCAGCCTGACAGGAGCGGGACTAGATACGCAGTATTTT. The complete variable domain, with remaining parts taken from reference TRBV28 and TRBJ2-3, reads DVKVTQSSRYLVKRTGEKVFLECVQDMDHENMFWYRQDPGLGLRLIYFSYDVKMKEKGDIPEGYSVSREKKERFSLILESASTNQTSMYLCASSLTGAGLDTQYFGPGTRLTVL.

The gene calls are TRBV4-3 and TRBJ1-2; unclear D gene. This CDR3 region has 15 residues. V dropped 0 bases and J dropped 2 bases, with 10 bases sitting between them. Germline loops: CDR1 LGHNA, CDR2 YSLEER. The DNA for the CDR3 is TGCGCCAGCAGCCAAGAGCGGGCTCCGAACTATGGCTACACCTTC. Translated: CASSQERAPNYGYTF.

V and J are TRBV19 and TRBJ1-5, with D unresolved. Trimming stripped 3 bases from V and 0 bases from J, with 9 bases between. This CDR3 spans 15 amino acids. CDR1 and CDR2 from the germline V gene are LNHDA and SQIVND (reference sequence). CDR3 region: CASSIQEHSNQPQHF. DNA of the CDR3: TGTGCCAGTAGTATTCAGGAGCATAGCAATCAGCCCCAGCATTTT.

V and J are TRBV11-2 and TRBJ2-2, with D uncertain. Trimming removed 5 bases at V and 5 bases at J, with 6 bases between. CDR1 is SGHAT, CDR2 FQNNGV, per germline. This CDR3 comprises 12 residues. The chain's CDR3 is CASSKYTGELFF. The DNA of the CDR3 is TGTGCCAGCAGCAAATATACCGGGGAGCTGTTTTTT.

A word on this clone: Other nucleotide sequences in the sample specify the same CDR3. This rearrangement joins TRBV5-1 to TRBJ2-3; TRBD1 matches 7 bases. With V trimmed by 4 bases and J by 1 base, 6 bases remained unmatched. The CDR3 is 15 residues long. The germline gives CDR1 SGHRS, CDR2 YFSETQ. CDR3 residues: CASSTDRAGTDTQYF. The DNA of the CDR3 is TGCGCCAGCAGCACCGACAGGGCTGGCACAGATACGCAGTATTTT.

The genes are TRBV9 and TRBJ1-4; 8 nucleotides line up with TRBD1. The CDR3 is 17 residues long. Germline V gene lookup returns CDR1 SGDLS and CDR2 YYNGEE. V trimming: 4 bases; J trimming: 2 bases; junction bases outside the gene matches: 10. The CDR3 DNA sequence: TGTGCCAGCAGCCGCTCGCAGGGGGCATTGACTAATGAAAAACTGTTTTTT. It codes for CASSRSQGALTNEKLFF. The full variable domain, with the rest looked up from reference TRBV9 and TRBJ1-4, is DSGVTQTPKHLITATGQRVTLRCSPRSGDLSVYWYQQSLDQGLQFLIQYYNGEERAKGNILERFSAQQFPDLHSELNLSSLELGDSALYFCASSRSQGALTNEKLFFGSGTQLSVL.